This T cell receptor (beta chain) was documented in a study of shared clonotypes between healthy human individuals. Overall study context: Donors were two women and a few men aged 18 to 49. CD4 naive and CD4 memory each took three plates per donor, while CD8 naive took two and CD8 memory one.

This table comes from immunoSEQ multiplex PCR, and its TCRdb copy is limited to in-frame clones, with some not included. The sample holds about 2 million clones; 85% to 95% are singletons and the top ten take 0.13%. As to this clone: Its antigen remains unidentified.

Study outcomes and limitations: Relative to their counterparts shared across all four donors, non-shared clonotypes exhibited diminished generation probabilities.

V lost 5 bases and J lost 2; bases outside the gene matches: 13. This CDR3 is 18 amino acids long. Germline assignment: CDR1 SGHVS and CDR2 FQNEAQ. The receptor was isolated from a man younger than 35 in good health. The sample was naive CD4+ T cells sorted from blood. Subset in this sample: CD45RA+ positively selected. This rearrangement joins TRBV7-8 to TRBJ2-7; 12 bases align to TRBD2. CDR3: CASSQPGLAGVATYEQYF. The CDR3, as DNA: TGTGCCAGCAGCCAACCGGGACTAGCGGGCGTGGCCACCTACGAGCAGTACTTC.